A selection of T cell receptor beta chains follows, all from one sample in a study of blood T cell repertoires in COVID-19. Sequencing was performed with immunoSEQ multiplex PCR; in TCRdb, only in-frame clones are kept and a portion is missing. The table records some 200,000 clones, 80% to 90% of them present only once. The sample was peripheral blood. The receptors originated from a woman aged 55-69 years who had recovered from COVID-19. Both conserved end residues are part of each CDR3. The D gene is left open where the match is weak. For some rows the clone size is stated as once, few or many, or as a class when expanded; others skip it.

>.|TRBV4-3|.|TRBJ2-7
CASSQESLGPYEQYF
TGCGCCAGCAGCCAAGAATCCCTTGGGCCCTACGAGCAGTACTTC
>.|TRBV4-1|TRBD1|TRBJ2-7
CASSRGQAPPYEQYF
TGCGCCAGCAGCCGAGGACAGGCTCCACCCTACGAGCAGTACTTC
>.|TRBV4-1|.|TRBJ1-2
CASSQEPQASYGYTF
TGCGCCAGCAGCCAAGAACCACAGGCAAGCTATGGCTACACCTTC
>.|TRBV5-5|TRBD1|TRBJ1-2
CASTLLIPRTGGDYGYTF
TGTGCCAGCACTCTCCTGATTCCCCGGACAGGGGGCGACTATGGCTACACCTTC
>.|TRBV5-4|TRBD1|TRBJ2-7
CASSLPGQGFYEQYF
TGTGCCAGCAGCTTACCGGGACAGGGATTCTACGAGCAGTACTTC
>.|TRBV18|TRBD2|TRBJ2-1
CASSLSSGGAYNEQFF
TGTGCCAGCTCATTATCTAGCGGGGGGGCCTACAATGAGCAGTTCTTC
>.|TRBV27|.|TRBJ1-5
CASTSSGGGNQPQHF
TGTGCCAGCACCTCCTCGGGGGGAGGGAATCAGCCCCAGCATTTT
>.|TRBV7-3|.|TRBJ2-2
CASRGTTDTGELFF
TGTGCCAGCCGCGGGACCACGGATACCGGGGAGCTGTTTTTT
>.|TRBV4-1|.|TRBJ1-6
CASSQDGGAGNSPLHF
TGCGCCAGCAGCCAAGACGGAGGGGCCGGTAATTCACCCCTCCACTTT
>once|TRBV15|.|TRBJ1-5
CATSRDWGGNQPQHF
TGTGCCACCAGCAGAGATTGGGGGGGCAATCAGCCCCAGCATTTT
>.|TRBV4-1|TRBD1|TRBJ1-2
CASSQVVEQGGGYTF
TGCGCCAGCAGCCAAGTGGTAGAACAGGGGGGCGGCTACACCTTC
>.|TRBV9|.|TRBJ1-2
CASSPANYGYTF
TGTGCCAGCAGCCCCGCTAACTATGGCTACACCTTC
>.|TRBV9|.|TRBJ2-3
CASSVAGGTFTDTQYF
TGTGCCAGCAGCGTAGCGGGGGGCACCTTCACAGATACGCAGTATTTT
>.|TRBV7-7|.|TRBJ2-3
CASSLEIGAGEPDTQYF
TGTGCTAGCAGCTTAGAGATAGGGGCAGGAGAACCAGATACGCAGTATTTT
>.|TRBV6-5|.|TRBJ2-7
CAGRGYSYEQYF
TGTGCCGGGAGAGGATACTCCTACGAGCAGTACTTC
>.|TRBV25-1|TRBD1|TRBJ1-1
CASSDDRVGNTEAFF
TGTGCCAGCAGTGACGACAGGGTGGGTAACACTGAAGCTTTCTTT
>.|TRBV6-5|.|TRBJ2-5
CASSYSYQETQYF
TGTGCCAGCAGTTACTCCTACCAAGAGACCCAGTACTTC
>.|TRBV29-1|.|TRBJ1-1
CSVSWGDTEAFF
TGCAGCGTTTCCTGGGGGGACACTGAAGCTTTCTTT
>.|TRBV2|TRBD1|TRBJ1-2
CAIGQGTTNYGYTF
TGTGCCATAGGACAGGGGACTACTAACTATGGCTACACCTTC
>once|TRBV19|TRBD2|TRBJ2-7
CASSIQAGGSHAYEQYF
TGTGCCAGTAGTATCCAAGCGGGGGGATCCCACGCCTACGAGCAGTACTTC
>.|TRBV6-5|.|TRBJ1-4
CASSYSPGRDEKLFF
TGTGCCAGCAGTTACTCCCCGGGAAGAGATGAAAAACTGTTTTTT
>once|TRBV5-5|TRBD1|TRBJ1-2
CASSLASLRQGNYGYTF
TGTGCCAGCAGCTTGGCCTCTTTGAGACAGGGTAACTATGGCTACACCTTC
>.|TRBV15|TRBD2|TRBJ2-2
CATSRDPPGGASKAAGELFF
TGTGCCACCAGCAGAGATCCCCCGGGGGGGGCCAGTAAAGCGGCCGGGGAGCTGTTTTTT
>.|TRBV19|.|TRBJ1-5
CASSMRQTSNQPQHF
TGTGCCAGTAGTATGAGGCAGACTAGCAATCAGCCCCAGCATTTT
>.|TRBV7-3|TRBD2|TRBJ2-7
CASSSQVGGASEQYF
TGTGCCAGCAGCTCACAAGTCGGGGGGGCCAGCGAGCAGTACTTC
>many|TRBV30|.|TRBJ2-2
CAWNPFYGELFF
TGTGCCTGGAACCCTTTCTACGGGGAGCTGTTTTTT
>.|TRBV5-1|TRBD1|TRBJ1-1
CASSLEQGARTEAFF
TGCGCCAGCAGCTTGGAACAGGGGGCACGCACTGAAGCTTTCTTT
>many|TRBV19|.|TRBJ1-2
CASSIGGLGAYGYTF
TGTGCCAGTAGTATAGGAGGCCTAGGCGCGTATGGCTACACCTTC